The sequence of this T cell receptor beta chain was determined in a study of CD8 T cells in Susac syndrome. Sequencing of TCR beta was undertaken in CD8+ and CD4+ T cells derived from blood. The patients serving as multiple sclerosis controls were treatment-naive. They had stable or active relapsing-remitting disease and fulfilled revised McDonald criteria. Bulk CD8+ and CD4+ cells came from magnetic negative isolation; CD8+ TEMRA by FACS. Reverse transcription of about 0.5 to 1 ug RNA used random hexamers. An immunoSEQ multiplex PCR generated amplified TCR beta CDR3 products spanning 54 Vbeta and 13 Jbeta. TCRdb re-derived calls from the immunoSEQ multiplex PCR reads in MiXCR, one entry per CDR3 protein. The sample yields some 260,000 distinct CDR3 sequences, roughly 93% seen once. The CDR3 is 14 residues long. CDR1 and CDR2 from the germline V gene are MNHNY and SVGAGI (reference sequence). V shed 6 bases and J 8 bases; nucleotides not matched to a gene: 7.

The sequence was collected from a human donor with multiple sclerosis. Source material: CD4+ T cells from PBMCs. The V and J genes are TRBV6-6 and TRBJ2-1; 10 bases match TRBD2. CDR3 region: CASRSSGGGYEQFF. The CDR3 coding sequence is TGTGCCAGCAGGTCTAGCGGGGGTGGCTATGAGCAGTTCTTC.